This entry concerns a single T cell receptor (beta chain). This entry is derived from a study of blood T cell repertoires in COVID-19. Turning to the study itself: PBMCs, B-cell-depleted T cells, or T cells provided the cDNA or gDNA that made up the material.

In the authors' workflow: It was from reference gene primer amplification that nucleated cell counts were estimated. Clones were sequenced by immunoSEQ multiplex PCR, and TCRdb holds only the in-frame ones, with some missing. V and J calls and clone size come straight from that table; D and trimming were deduced from the DNA. The table shows 35,000 to 55,000 clones, with approximately 90% occurring only once. The V gene's germline CDR1 is LNHDA and CDR2 SQIVND (reference sequence). CDR3 length: 17 residues. V trimming: 6 bases; J trimming: 4 bases; junction bases outside the gene matches: 13. The TCR originated in an older man with active COVID-19. The rearrangement uses TRBV19 and TRBJ1-5; 9 nucleotides agree with TRBD1. Sample: peripheral blood. The CDR3 coding sequence is TGTGCCAGTAGCGGCGGACAGGGGACTTCCTGGAATCAGCCCCAGCATTTT. Translated, it gives CASSGGQGTSWNQPQHF.